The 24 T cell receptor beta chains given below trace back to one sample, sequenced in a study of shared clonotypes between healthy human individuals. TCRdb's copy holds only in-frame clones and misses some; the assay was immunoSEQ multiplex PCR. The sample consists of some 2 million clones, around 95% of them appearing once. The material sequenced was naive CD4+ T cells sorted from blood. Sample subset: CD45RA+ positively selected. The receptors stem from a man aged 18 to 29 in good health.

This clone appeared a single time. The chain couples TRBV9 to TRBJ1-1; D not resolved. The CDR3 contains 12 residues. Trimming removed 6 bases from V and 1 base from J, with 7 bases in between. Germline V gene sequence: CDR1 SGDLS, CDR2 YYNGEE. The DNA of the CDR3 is TGTGCCAGCATAATTGGGAACACTGAAGCTTTCTTT. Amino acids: CASIIGNTEAFF. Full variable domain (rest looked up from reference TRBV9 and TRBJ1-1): DSGVTQTPKHLITATGQRVTLRCSPRSGDLSVYWYQQSLDQGLQFLIQYYNGEERAKGNILERFSAQQFPDLHSELNLSSLELGDSALYFCASIIGNTEAFFGQGTRLTVV.

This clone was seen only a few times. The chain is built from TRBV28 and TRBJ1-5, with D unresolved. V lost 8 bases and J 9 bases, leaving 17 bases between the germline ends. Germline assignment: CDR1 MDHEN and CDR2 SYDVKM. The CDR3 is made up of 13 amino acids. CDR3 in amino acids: CASSLVTATPQHF. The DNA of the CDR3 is TGTGCCAGCTCCCTCGTTACCGCAACGCCCCAGCATTTT.

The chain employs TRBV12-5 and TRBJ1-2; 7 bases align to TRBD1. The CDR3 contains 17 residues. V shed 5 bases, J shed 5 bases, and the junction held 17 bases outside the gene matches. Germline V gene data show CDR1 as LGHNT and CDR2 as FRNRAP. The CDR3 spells CASGDHPTGVFVYGYTF. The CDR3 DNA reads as TGTGCTAGTGGTGACCACCCAACAGGGGTCTTTGTTTATGGCTACACCTTC.

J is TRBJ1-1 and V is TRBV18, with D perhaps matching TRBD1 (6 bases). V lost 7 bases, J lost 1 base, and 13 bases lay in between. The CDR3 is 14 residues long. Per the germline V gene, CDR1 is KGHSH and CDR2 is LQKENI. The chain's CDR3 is CASLPTGANTEAFF. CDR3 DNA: TGTGCCAGCTTACCGACAGGAGCGAACACTGAAGCTTTCTTT. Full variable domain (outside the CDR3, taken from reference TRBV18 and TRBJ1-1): NAGVMQNPRHLVRRRGQEARLRCSPMKGHSHVYWYRQLPEEGLKFMVYLQKENIIDESGMPKERFSAEFPKEGPSILRIQQVVRGDSAAYFCASLPTGANTEAFFGQGTRLTVV.

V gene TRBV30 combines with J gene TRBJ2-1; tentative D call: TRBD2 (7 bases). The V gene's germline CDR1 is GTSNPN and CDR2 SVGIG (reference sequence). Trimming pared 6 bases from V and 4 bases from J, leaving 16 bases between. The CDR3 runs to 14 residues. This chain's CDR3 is CACFKGGRYNEQFF. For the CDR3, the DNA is TGTGCCTGCTTCAAGGGGGGGAGATACAATGAGCAGTTCTTC. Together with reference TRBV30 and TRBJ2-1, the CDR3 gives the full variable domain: SQTIHQWPATLVQPVGSPLSLECTVEGTSNPNLYWYRQAAGRGLQLLFYSVGIGQISSEVPQNLSASRPQDRQFILSSKKLLLSDSGFYLCACFKGGRYNEQFFGPGTRLTVL.

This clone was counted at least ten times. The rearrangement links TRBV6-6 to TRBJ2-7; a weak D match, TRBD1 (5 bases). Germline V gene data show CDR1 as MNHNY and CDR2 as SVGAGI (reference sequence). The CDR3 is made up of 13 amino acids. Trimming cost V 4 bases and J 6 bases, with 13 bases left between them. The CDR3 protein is CASSSGPGPEQYF. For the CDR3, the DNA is TGTGCCAGCAGTTCCGGCCCAGGGCCCGAGCAGTACTTC.

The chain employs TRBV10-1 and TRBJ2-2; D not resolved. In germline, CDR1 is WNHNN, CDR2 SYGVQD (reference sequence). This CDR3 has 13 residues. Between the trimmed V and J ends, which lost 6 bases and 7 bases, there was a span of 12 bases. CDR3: CASSPRKDGELFF. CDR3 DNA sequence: TGCGCCAGCAGCCCACGGAAGGACGGGGAGCTGTTTTTT.

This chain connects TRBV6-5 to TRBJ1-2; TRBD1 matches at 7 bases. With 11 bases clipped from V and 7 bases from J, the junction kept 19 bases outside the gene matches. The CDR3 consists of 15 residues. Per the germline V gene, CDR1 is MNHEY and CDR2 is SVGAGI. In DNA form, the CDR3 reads TGTGCCGCGGGAGGGCTTGACAGGGAACGGGCTGGCTACACCTTC. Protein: CAAGGLDRERAGYTF.

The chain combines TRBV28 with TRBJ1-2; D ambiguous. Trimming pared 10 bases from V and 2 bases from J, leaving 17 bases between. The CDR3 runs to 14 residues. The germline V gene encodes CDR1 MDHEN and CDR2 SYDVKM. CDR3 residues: CATLPYVRNYGYTF. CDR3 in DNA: TGTGCCACCTTACCTTACGTTCGAAACTATGGCTACACCTTC.

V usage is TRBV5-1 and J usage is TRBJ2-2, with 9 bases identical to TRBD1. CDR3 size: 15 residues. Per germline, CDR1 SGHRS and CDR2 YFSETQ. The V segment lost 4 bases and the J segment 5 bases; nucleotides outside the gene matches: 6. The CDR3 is CASSLDRGWTGELFF. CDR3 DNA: TGCGCCAGCAGCCTGGACAGGGGATGGACCGGGGAGCTGTTTTTT.

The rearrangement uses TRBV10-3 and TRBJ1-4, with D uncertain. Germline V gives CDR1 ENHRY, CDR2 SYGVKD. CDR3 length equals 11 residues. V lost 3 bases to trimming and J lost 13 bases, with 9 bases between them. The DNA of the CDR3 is TGTGCCATCAGTGATGGATTTAGACTGTTTTTT. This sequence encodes CAISDGFRLFF.

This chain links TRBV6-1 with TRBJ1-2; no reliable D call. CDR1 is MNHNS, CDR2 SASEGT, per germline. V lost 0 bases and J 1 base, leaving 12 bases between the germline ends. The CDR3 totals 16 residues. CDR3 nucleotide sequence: TGTGCCAGCAGTGAAGCGCGGTGGCAGATTAACTATGGCTACACCTTC. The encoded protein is CASSEARWQINYGYTF.

CDR3 in DNA: TGTGCCAGCAGCCACGGGTACGGGCAGACGGGCACAGATACGCAGTATTTT. The encoded protein is CASSHGYGQTGTDTQYF. The V and J genes are TRBV5-4 and TRBJ2-3; no firm D call. Trimming took 4 bases from V and 1 from J, leaving 19 bases between them. CDR1 is SGHNT and CDR2 is YYREEE in the germline V gene (reference sequence). CDR3 size: 17 residues. The entire variable domain, with the rest obtained from reference TRBV5-4 and TRBJ2-3, is as follows: ETGVTQSPTHLIKTRGQQVTLRCSSQSGHNTVSWYQQALGQGPQFIFQYYREEENGRGNFPPRFSGLQFPNYSSELNVNALELDDSALYLCASSHGYGQTGTDTQYFGPGTRLTVL.

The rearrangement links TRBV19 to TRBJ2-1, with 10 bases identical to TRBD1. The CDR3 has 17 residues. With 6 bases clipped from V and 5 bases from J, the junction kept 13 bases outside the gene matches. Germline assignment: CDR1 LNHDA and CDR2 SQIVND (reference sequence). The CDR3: CASSRQGAFGWNNEQFF. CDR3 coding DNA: TGTGCCAGTAGCAGACAGGGGGCTTTCGGTTGGAACAATGAGCAGTTCTTC.

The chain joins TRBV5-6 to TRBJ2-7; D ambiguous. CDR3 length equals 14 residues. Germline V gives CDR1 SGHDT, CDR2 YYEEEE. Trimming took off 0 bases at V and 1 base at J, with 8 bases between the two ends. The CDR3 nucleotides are TGTGCCAGCAGCTTGGGAGGATGGTCCTACGAGCAGTACTTC. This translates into CASSLGGWSYEQYF.

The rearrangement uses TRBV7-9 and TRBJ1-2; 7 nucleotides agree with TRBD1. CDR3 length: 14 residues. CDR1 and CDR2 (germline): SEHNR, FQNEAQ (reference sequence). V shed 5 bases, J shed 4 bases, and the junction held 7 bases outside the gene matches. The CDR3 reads CASSPSTGTYGYTF. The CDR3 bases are TGTGCCAGCAGCCCCTCGACAGGGACCTATGGCTACACCTTC.

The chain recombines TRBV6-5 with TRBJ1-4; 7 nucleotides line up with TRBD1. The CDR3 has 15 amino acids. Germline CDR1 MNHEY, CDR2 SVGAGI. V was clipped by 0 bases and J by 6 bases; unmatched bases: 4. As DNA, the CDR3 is TGTGCCAGCAGTTACTCAGGGGGCCGGGATGAAAAACTGTTTTTT. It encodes CASSYSGGRDEKLFF.

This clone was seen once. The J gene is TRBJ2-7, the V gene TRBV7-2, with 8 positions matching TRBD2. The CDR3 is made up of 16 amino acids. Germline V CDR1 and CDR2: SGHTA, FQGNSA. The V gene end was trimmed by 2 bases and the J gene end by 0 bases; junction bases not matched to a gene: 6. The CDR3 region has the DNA TGTGCCAGCAGCTTATGGGCGGGGGGCTTCTCCTACGAGCAGTACTTC. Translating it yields CASSLWAGGFSYEQYF.

The CDR3 nucleotides read TGTGCCAGCAGCTCACTCGGTAGGTCGCACTCCTACGAGCAGTACTTC. Amino acid sequence: CASSSLGRSHSYEQYF. The chain recombines TRBV27 with TRBJ2-7; D remains ambiguous. The germline V and J ends were trimmed by 6 bases and 0 bases, with 18 bases remaining between them. The CDR3 runs to 16 residues. In germline, CDR1 is MNHEY, CDR2 SMNVEV (reference sequence).

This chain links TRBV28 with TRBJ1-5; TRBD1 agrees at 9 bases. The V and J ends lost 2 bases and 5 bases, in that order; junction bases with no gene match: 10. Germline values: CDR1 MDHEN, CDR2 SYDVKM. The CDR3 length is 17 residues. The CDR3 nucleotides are TGTGCCAGCAGTTTACTTCCTCGAGGGACAGGGTATCAGCCCCAGCATTTT. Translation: CASSLLPRGTGYQPQHF.

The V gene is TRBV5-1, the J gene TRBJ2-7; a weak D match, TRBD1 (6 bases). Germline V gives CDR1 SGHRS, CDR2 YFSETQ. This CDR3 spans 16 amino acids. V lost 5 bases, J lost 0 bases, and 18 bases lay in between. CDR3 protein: CASRRTGTINSYEQYF. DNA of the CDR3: TGCGCCAGCAGACGTACAGGGACGATAAACTCCTACGAGCAGTACTTC.

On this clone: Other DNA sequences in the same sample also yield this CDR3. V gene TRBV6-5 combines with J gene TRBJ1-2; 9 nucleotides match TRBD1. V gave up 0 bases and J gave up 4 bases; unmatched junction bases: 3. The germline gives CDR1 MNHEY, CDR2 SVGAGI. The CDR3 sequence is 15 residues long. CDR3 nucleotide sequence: TGTGCCAGCAGTTACTCGGGGACAGGGAGCTATGGCTACACCTTC. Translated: CASSYSGTGSYGYTF.

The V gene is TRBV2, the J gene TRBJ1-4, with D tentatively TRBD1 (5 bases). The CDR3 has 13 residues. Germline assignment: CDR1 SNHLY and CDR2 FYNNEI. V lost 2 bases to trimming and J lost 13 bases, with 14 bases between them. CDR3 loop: CASSERIGGILFF. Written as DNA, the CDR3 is TGTGCCAGCAGTGAAAGAATCGGGGGGATACTGTTTTTT.

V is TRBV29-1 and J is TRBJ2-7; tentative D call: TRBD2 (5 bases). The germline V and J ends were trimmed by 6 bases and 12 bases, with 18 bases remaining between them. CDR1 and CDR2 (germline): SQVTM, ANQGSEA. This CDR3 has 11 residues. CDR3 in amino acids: CSVTNGLLWYF. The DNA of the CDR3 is TGCAGCGTGACGAACGGACTTTTGTGGTACTTC.